This TCR beta chain was retrieved from a study of T cells after yellow fever vaccination. General study points: Post-booster reappearance was seen for most primary-vaccination clones (96% CD4, about 88% CD8).

Each CDR3 protein gets one entry after TCRdb re-called the 5' RACE reads with MiXCR. The table shows 400,000 or so distinct CDR3 sequences, with around 6.5% occurring only once. Of note for this clonotype: The antigen is not known.

This CDR3 is 17 amino acids long. Between the trimmed V and J ends, which lost 2 bases and 0 bases, there was a span of 11 bases. CDR1 and CDR2 (germline): LNHDA, SQIVND (reference sequence). The sample was PBMCs, taken 5 days after the yellow fever booster vaccination. This clonotype was sampled from a man aged 25-45 years who received the YFV17D yellow fever vaccine. The chain joins TRBV19 to TRBJ2-6, with D maybe TRBD1 (6 bases). CDR3 in DNA: TGTGCCAGTAGTATAAGGGACACGATCTCTGGGGCCAACGTCCTGACTTTC. Translation gives CASSIRDTISGANVLTF.